These 28 T cell receptor beta chains originate from one sample sequenced in a study of T cells in Graves' hyperthyroidism and ophthalmopathy. The source material, RNA transcripts, was used to amplify TCR beta CDR3 regions. TCR CDR3 underwent first-round RT-PCR with the HTBI primer set. TCRdb re-called the multiplex PCR reads with MiXCR, one entry per CDR3 protein. The sample has almost 50,000 distinct CDR3 sequences, less than 65% seen once. Source material: peripheral blood or thyroid tissue (not recorded which). These receptors originate from a man aged 18-30 years with Graves' hyperthyroidism.

The chain recombines TRBV20-1 with TRBJ1-4, with 10 bases fitting TRBD1. Germline assignment: CDR1 DFQATT and CDR2 SNEGSKA (reference sequence). The CDR3 is 12 residues long. CDR3 sequence reads: CRTGTGAEKLFF. The CDR3 bases are TGCAGGACGGGGACAGGGGCCGAAAAACTGTTTTTT.

The CDR3 loop reads CASSLTGDQPQHF. DNA for the CDR3: TGTGCCAGCAGCTTGACGGGGGATCAGCCCCAGCATTTT. The chain combines TRBV7-9 with TRBJ1-5; weak D call: TRBD1 (5 bases). Trimming took 3 bases from V and 5 from J, leaving 8 bases between them. This CDR3 is built from 13 residues. Germline V gene data show CDR1 as SEHNR and CDR2 as FQNEAQ (reference sequence).

This clonotype was seen ten or more times. The CDR3 here is CASSQAELRMGKLFF. The CDR3 nucleotides are TGCGCCAGCAGCCAAGCAGAATTGAGGATGGGAAAACTGTTTTTT. The genes are TRBV4-1 and TRBJ1-4; no clear D gene. This CDR3 is 15 amino acids long. Germline V gene sequence: CDR1 MGHRA, CDR2 YSYEKL. Trimming removed 1 base from V and 10 bases from J, with 16 bases in between.

The CDR3, as DNA: TGTGCCATCAGTGAAGCTTATGGCTACACCTTC. This sequence encodes CAISEAYGYTF. The V call is TRBV10-3, the J call TRBJ1-2, with D unclear. Germline assignment: CDR1 ENHRY and CDR2 SYGVKD. The length of the CDR3 is 11 residues. V lost 3 bases to trimming and J lost 5 bases, with 4 bases between them.

This chain links TRBV10-3 with TRBJ1-2; 8 bases align to TRBD1. Germline CDR1 is ENHRY and CDR2 is SYGVKD. The V and J ends lost 6 bases and 0 bases, in that order; junction bases with no gene match: 6. CDR3 length: 15 amino acids. The CDR3 reads CAISGTGASNYGYTF. CDR3 bases: TGTGCCATCAGCGGGACAGGAGCCTCTAACTATGGCTACACCTTC.

The V gene is TRBV29-1, the J gene TRBJ1-5; maybe TRBD1 (5 bases). This CDR3 is built from 12 residues. V was shortened by 4 bases and J by 3 bases, with 7 bases between the two germline ends. CDR1 and CDR2 from the germline V gene are SQVTM and ANQGSEA. The CDR3 coding sequence is TGCAGCGTTGGGGGGAACAATCAGCCCCAGCATTTT. It is translated as CSVGGNNQPQHF.

This clonotype showed up many times. The gene calls are TRBV5-4 and TRBJ1-2; D may be TRBD1 (5 bases). CDR3 length: 16 amino acids. Germline loops: CDR1 SGHNT, CDR2 YYREEE (reference sequence). V shed 3 bases and J shed 0 bases, with 15 bases lying between them. CDR3: CASSSIQTVSNYGYTF. DNA for the CDR3: TGTGCCAGCAGCTCCATACAGACAGTTTCTAACTATGGCTACACCTTC. Based on the CDR3 plus reference TRBV5-4 and TRBJ1-2, the full variable domain is ETGVTQSPTHLIKTRGQQVTLRCSSQSGHNTVSWYQQALGQGPQFIFQYYREEENGRGNFPPRFSGLQFPNYSSELNVNALELDDSALYLCASSSIQTVSNYGYTFGSGTRLTVV.

Within the sample, this clonotype is medium-sized. V gene TRBV20-1 combines with J gene TRBJ2-7, with D maybe TRBD1 (5 bases). CDR3 length: 12 residues. CDR1 and CDR2 (germline): DFQATT, SNEGSKA (reference sequence). Trimming shortened V by 3 bases and J by 3 bases, and 9 bases separated the two germline ends. The CDR3 reads CSASTGYYEQYF. CDR3 coding DNA: TGCAGTGCTAGCACAGGCTACTACGAGCAGTACTTC.

The rearrangement uses TRBV25-1 and TRBJ1-6, with D uncertain. Looked up from germline, CDR1 is MGHDK and CDR2 is SYGVNS. V was cut by 0 bases and J by 6 bases, with 6 bases left in between. This CDR3 has 14 residues. CDR3 coding DNA: TGTGCCAGCAGTGAATACGTTGCTAATTCACCCCTCCACTTT. Encoded protein: CASSEYVANSPLHF.

In its sample, this clonotype ranks as medium-sized. V and J are TRBV10-2 and TRBJ2-7, with TRBD1 matching over 8 bases. The V and J ends lost 2 bases and 1 base, in that order; junction bases with no gene match: 4. The CDR3 totals 15 residues. Per the germline V gene, CDR1 is WSHSY and CDR2 is SAAADI. The CDR3 sequence: CASSEGQGASYEQYF. The DNA for the CDR3 is TGCGCCAGCAGTGAGGGCCAGGGGGCTTCCTACGAGCAGTACTTC.

The chain joins TRBV12-3 or TRBV12-4 to TRBJ2-7, with D maybe TRBD1 (7 bases). Between the trimmed V and J ends, which lost 5 bases and 2 bases, there was a span of 16 bases. The CDR3 spans 15 residues. The CDR3 DNA sequence: TGTGCCAGCAGTGGGGGGACAGTCCAGACCTACGAGCAGTACTTC. Residues: CASSGGTVQTYEQYF.

The J gene is TRBJ2-7, the V gene TRBV29-1; 14 bases are shared with TRBD2. Germline CDR1 reads SQVTM; CDR2 reads ANQGSEA. The CDR3 covers 17 residues. The V gene end was trimmed by 6 bases and the J gene end by 3 bases; junction bases not matched to a gene: 13. Here the CDR3 reads CSVRPGTSGSVGYEQYF. DNA of the CDR3: TGCAGCGTGAGGCCCGGGACTAGCGGGAGCGTCGGCTACGAGCAGTACTTC.

The chain links TRBV7-8 to TRBJ2-7, with 11 nucleotides matching TRBD2. J lost 2 bases, V lost 0 bases, and 3 bases had no gene match. The CDR3 spans 16 residues. Per the germline V gene, CDR1 is SGHVS and CDR2 is FQNEAQ. Here the CDR3 DNA reads TGTGCCAGCAGCTTAGCCGGGACTAGCGGCGCCTACGAGCAGTACTTC. Translated, it gives CASSLAGTSGAYEQYF.

In this sample, this clonotype turned up many times. The rearrangement links TRBV18 to TRBJ2-5; D is ambiguous. The CDR3 is 12 residues long. V was pared by 4 bases and J by 3 bases, with 6 bases between. Germline V gene data show CDR1 as KGHSH and CDR2 as LQKENI. CDR3 nucleotides: TGTGCCAGCTCACGACTGAAAGAGACCCAGTACTTC. Translation gives CASSRLKETQYF.

This clonotype came up many times. CDR3 protein: CASSLGTGIYEQYF. CDR3 sequence (DNA): TGTGCCAGCAGCTTAGGGACAGGGATCTACGAGCAGTACTTC. The gene calls are TRBV7-9 and TRBJ2-7; 8 bases map to TRBD1. The germline CDR1 and CDR2 sequences are SEHNR and FQNEAQ (reference sequence). The CDR3 is 14 amino acids. Trimming took 1 base from V and 3 from J; bases not matched to a gene: 2.

This clonotype was found once. V gene TRBV15 combines with J gene TRBJ2-7; D is unresolved. V dropped 0 bases and J dropped 2 bases, with 5 bases sitting between them. The CDR3 sequence is 13 residues long. The V gene's germline CDR1 is LNHNV and CDR2 YYDKDF (reference sequence). The CDR3 DNA reads TGTGCCACCAGCAGAGATCGCACCTACGAGCAGTACTTC. It codes for CATSRDRTYEQYF.

This clonotype was detected many times. The chain has TRBV12-3 or TRBV12-4 and TRBJ2-7, with D unresolved. Trimming removed 0 bases from V and 11 bases from J, with 17 bases in between. CDR3 size: 14 residues. The CDR3, as DNA: TGTGCCAGCAGTTTAGCGCTTGTAGCCGGGTGGGAGTACTTC. The encoded protein is CASSLALVAGWEYF.

This rearrangement joins TRBV29-1 to TRBJ1-2; 12 nucleotides align to TRBD1. The CDR3 covers 17 residues. The J segment lost 8 bases and the V segment lost 3 bases, leaving 16 bases of the junction unmatched. Germline V gene sequence: CDR1 SQVTM, CDR2 ANQGSEA. This chain's CDR3 is CSVETGGTGGGVGGYTF. CDR3 DNA: TGCAGCGTTGAGACCGGGGGGACAGGGGGCGGGGTAGGAGGCTACACCTTC.

This rearrangement joins TRBV29-1 to TRBJ2-7; TRBD2 matches 14 bases. The V segment lost 6 bases and the J segment 1 base; nucleotides outside the gene matches: 14. The CDR3 is 18 residues long. Germline V gene lookup returns CDR1 SQVTM and CDR2 ANQGSEA. CDR3 DNA sequence: TGCAGCGTGAGGCCCGGGACTAGCGGGAGTTTTAGTTCCTACGAGCAGTACTTC. Residues: CSVRPGTSGSFSSYEQYF.

The chain recombines TRBV27 with TRBJ2-7; TRBD1 aligns across 7 bases. This CDR3 is built from 19 residues. After removal of 3 bases from V and 2 bases from J, the junction contained 19 bases not matched to a gene. CDR1 is MNHEY and CDR2 is SMNVEV in the germline V gene (reference sequence). The CDR3 region has the DNA TGTGCCAGCAGTTTTTCGAGAACAAACGACAGGGTAGGAACCTACGAGCAGTACTTC. It encodes CASSFSRTNDRVGTYEQYF.

This clonotype was counted ten times or more. The V call is TRBV6-2 or TRBV6-3, the J call TRBJ1-5; possibly TRBD1 for D (6 bases). The CDR3 extends over 16 amino acids. In germline, CDR1 is MNHEY, CDR2 SVGEGT. Deletions cut 3 bases from V and 4 bases from J, with 16 bases between. The CDR3 here is CASSYSGGTRNQPQHF. As DNA, the CDR3 is TGTGCCAGCAGTTATTCGGGGGGGACAAGGAATCAGCCCCAGCATTTT.

The chain links TRBV6-1 to TRBJ2-3, with 10 bases aligning to TRBD1. The CDR3 consists of 15 residues. Germline CDR1 and CDR2: MNHNS and SASEGT. Trimming took 7 bases from V and 4 from J; bases not matched to a gene: 8. Written as DNA, the CDR3 is TGTGCCAGCAAGGGACAGGGGAGAAGGGCAGATACGCAGTATTTT. This encodes CASKGQGRRADTQYF.

CDR3 amino acids: CASAEATAYGYTF. For the CDR3, the DNA is TGTGCCAGCGCAGAGGCTACTGCCTATGGCTACACCTTC. The genes are TRBV7-9 and TRBJ1-2; D is ambiguous. The CDR3 is 13 amino acids. Germline CDR1 reads SEHNR; CDR2 reads FQNEAQ (reference sequence). The V end was cut by 8 bases, the J end by 4 bases, with 14 bases between.

A single count supports this clonotype. The chain couples TRBV20-1 to TRBJ2-5, with 14 positions matching TRBD2. The DNA matches TRBJ2-1 better at its end, which makes the J call doubtful. The CDR3 consists of 16 residues. From germline, CDR1 is DFQATT and CDR2 SNEGSKA (reference sequence). The CDR3 reads CSAELSGTSGSYEQFF. The CDR3 DNA follows: TGCAGTGCTGAACTATCGGGGACTAGCGGGAGTTATGAGCAGTTCTTC.

The chain recombines TRBV20-1 with TRBJ2-5, with TRBD2 matching 7 bases. J gave up 9 bases and V 6 bases, and 13 bases lay outside the gene matches. This CDR3 is built from 13 residues. Germline-derived CDR1 and CDR2 are DFQATT and SNEGSKA (reference sequence). The CDR3 DNA sequence: TGCAGTGCCCCAACGGGGAGGGGAGGGGCCCAGTACTTC. Encoded protein: CSAPTGRGGAQYF.

The V and J genes are TRBV6-6 and TRBJ2-6, with D unresolved. The CDR3 covers 18 residues. Trimming shortened V by 1 base and J by 6 bases, and 19 bases separated the two germline ends. Germline lookup yields CDR1 MNHNY and CDR2 SVGAGI (reference sequence). The CDR3 reads CASSYWAGTNSKANVLTF. The CDR3 DNA reads TGTGCCAGCAGTTACTGGGCAGGCACAAACTCTAAGGCCAACGTCCTGACTTTC.

This clonotype has ten or more counts. A read error may account for a junction end that differs from germline. The chain couples TRBV19 to TRBJ1-2; D unclear. The CDR3 is 15 amino acids. Germline V CDR1 and CDR2: LNHDA, SQIVND (reference sequence). The chain's CDR3 is CASSPPGQDHYGYTF. CDR3 sequence (DNA): TGTGCCAGTAGTCCCCCTGGGCAGGACCACTACGGCTACACCTTC.

This clonotype came up many times. This chain connects TRBV27 to TRBJ2-7; TRBD1 matches at 8 bases. The CDR3 length is 16 residues. Germline loops: CDR1 MNHEY, CDR2 SMNVEV (reference sequence). V dropped 7 bases and J dropped 5; count of bases not matched to a gene: 16. The CDR3 nucleotides are TGTGCCAGCACCCCGGTCCCTCAGGACAGGGTCGACGAGCAGTACTTC. This encodes CASTPVPQDRVDEQYF.